This record looks at one T cell receptor (beta chain) sequence and its context. This sample stems from a study of blood T cell repertoires in COVID-19. In the study overall: Samples came from the United States, Italy and Spain, spanning acute and convalescent COVID-19.

Sequenced by immunoSEQ multiplex PCR; TCRdb stores in-frame clones only, minus some. Among 140,000 to 150,000 clones listed, 80% to 90% were seen once. J lost 3 bases, V lost 3 bases, and 7 bases had no gene match. This CDR3 contains 15 residues. CDR1 and CDR2 from the germline V gene are MGHRA and YSYEKL. The TCR was taken from a man aged 60 to 75 with active or convalescent COVID-19. The chain carries TRBV4-1 and TRBJ1-1; 7 nucleotides line up with TRBD1. Sequencing used peripheral blood. Here the CDR3 DNA reads TGCGCCAGCAGCCAGGGTGACAGGGACGACACTGAAGCTTTCTTT. Translation gives CASSQGDRDDTEAFF.